Listed below are T cell receptor beta chains from one sample, sequenced in a study of T cell responses to AZD1222 COVID-19 vaccine. Using immunoSEQ multiplex PCR, the repertoire was profiled, and TCRdb retains in-frame clones only, with some absent. Of roughly 50,000 clones in the sample, approximately 88% were seen once. Here the sequenced sample was peripheral blood, taken 28 days after the second AZD1222 dose. The receptors were sampled from an adult who received the AZD1222 COVID-19 vaccine. The CDR3 runs from the conserved cysteine through the conserved F or W. A D gene is named only where the DNA matches it firmly.

d_call,v_call,j_call,cdr3_length,cdr3_aa
.,TRBV12-3/TRBV12-4,TRBJ2-5,13,CASSFGGGGTQYF
.,TRBV6-5,TRBJ2-7,15,CASSYDRSRVEEQYF
.,TRBV14,TRBJ2-7,15,CASSQVSADSYEQYF
TRBD1,TRBV13,TRBJ1-2,13,CASRGTGVEGYTF
TRBD1,TRBV11-2,TRBJ1-1,14,CASSLVLSGGEAFF
.,TRBV2,TRBJ2-2,14,CASSASAATGELFF
.,TRBV6-5,TRBJ1-4,15,CASSYSGATNEKLFF
.,TRBV5-5,TRBJ1-1,15,CASRLLQGENTEAFF
TRBD1,TRBV5-1,TRBJ2-7,15,CASKRIGQGQDEQYF
.,TRBV2,TRBJ2-7,12,CASSEAGWGQYF
TRBD1,TRBV7-2,TRBJ1-2,16,CASSSSVLRGRDGYTF
.,TRBV19,TRBJ1-6,14,CASSISPDNSPLHF
TRBD1,TRBV6-5,TRBJ1-5,15,CASSYQRGLGQPQHF
.,TRBV5-6,TRBJ1-6,15,CASSLFGLDNSPLHF
.,TRBV30,TRBJ1-2,15,CAWSVLVGAVYGYTF
.,TRBV2,TRBJ2-7,12,CASKKDAYEQYF
.,TRBV29-1,TRBJ2-7,12,CSVDDGSYEQYF
TRBD2,TRBV6-5,TRBJ2-7,15,CASSYRREGPYEQYF
.,TRBV10-3,TRBJ1-5,15,CAISESNPGAQPQHF
.,TRBV6-5,TRBJ1-6,15,CASSYSSRTNSPLHF
.,TRBV4-2,TRBJ2-7,12,CASSQVSDEQYF
.,TRBV30,TRBJ2-1,13,CAWNGGTYNEQFF
.,TRBV18,TRBJ1-1,17,CASSPPITGNLNTEAFF
TRBD1,TRBV5-4,TRBJ1-2,15,CASSRTGTGLYGYTF
.,TRBV7-2,TRBJ2-7,14,CASSASGTAYEQYF
TRBD2,TRBV7-2,TRBJ2-3,18,CASSLVQAGSGGTDTQYF
.,TRBV4-3,TRBJ1-6,15,CASSQGTSSDSPLHF
.,TRBV19,TRBJ2-7,15,CASSIQGGGSYEQYF
.,TRBV9,TRBJ1-1,13,CASSVNANTEAFF
.,TRBV7-9,TRBJ1-3,14,CASSSGGSGNTIYF
.,TRBV27,TRBJ2-7,15,CASSFFGGNSYEQYF
TRBD1,TRBV24-1,TRBJ2-7,17,CATSDLQARGTTYEQYF
TRBD2,TRBV5-4,TRBJ2-7,15,CASSPGLAASYEQYF
TRBD2,TRBV24-1,TRBJ2-1,17,CATSDYGGGREGYEQFF
.,TRBV29-1,TRBJ1-1,11,CSVVVNTEAFF
.,TRBV5-1,TRBJ2-1,16,CASSHLPSSPNNEQFF
TRBD2,TRBV4-3,TRBJ2-7,15,CASSPLGSGINEQYF
TRBD1,TRBV6-1,TRBJ1-2,15,CASSATRDRGDGYTF
.,TRBV24-1,TRBJ1-2,14,CATSDLNRENGYTF
TRBD1,TRBV14,TRBJ1-2,15,CASSQDHQGAYGYTF
TRBD1,TRBV5-1,TRBJ2-7,13,CASSNNRGDEQYF
TRBD1,TRBV11-2,TRBJ2-3,15,CASSLQGAGTDTQYF
.,TRBV30,TRBJ2-7,11,CAWSTSYEQYF
TRBD2,TRBV9,TRBJ2-3,16,CASTQSVAGGTDTQYF
.,TRBV9,TRBJ2-2,17,CASSVGPGGLNTGELFF
.,TRBV3-1/TRBV3-2,TRBJ1-1,13,CASSQVGTTEAFF
TRBD1,TRBV5-6,TRBJ1-2,14,CASSRDRNVYGYTF
TRBD1,TRBV6-2/TRBV6-3,TRBJ1-2,14,CASSYGTGRRGYTF
.,TRBV6-4,TRBJ2-1,14,CASSPSGSVFEQFF
.,TRBV5-6,TRBJ2-5,14,CASSSEGPGETQYF
.,TRBV6-2/TRBV6-3,TRBJ1-5,15,CASSYQGRGNQPQHF
.,TRBV6-4,TRBJ1-2,13,CASSEQGLYGYTF
TRBD1,TRBV2,TRBJ2-3,16,CASRTDRGHILDTQYF
.,TRBV2,TRBJ1-4,15,CASISEPATNEKLFF
.,TRBV5-1,TRBJ2-2,14,CASSPGLNTGELFF
.,TRBV30,TRBJ2-1,16,CAWSATMGLLLHEQFF
.,TRBV18,TRBJ2-1,16,CASSPQGREYYNEQFF
TRBD1,TRBV7-2,TRBJ1-4,15,CASSPGGQGNEKLFF
.,TRBV7-2,TRBJ2-1,13,CASSSETGREQFF